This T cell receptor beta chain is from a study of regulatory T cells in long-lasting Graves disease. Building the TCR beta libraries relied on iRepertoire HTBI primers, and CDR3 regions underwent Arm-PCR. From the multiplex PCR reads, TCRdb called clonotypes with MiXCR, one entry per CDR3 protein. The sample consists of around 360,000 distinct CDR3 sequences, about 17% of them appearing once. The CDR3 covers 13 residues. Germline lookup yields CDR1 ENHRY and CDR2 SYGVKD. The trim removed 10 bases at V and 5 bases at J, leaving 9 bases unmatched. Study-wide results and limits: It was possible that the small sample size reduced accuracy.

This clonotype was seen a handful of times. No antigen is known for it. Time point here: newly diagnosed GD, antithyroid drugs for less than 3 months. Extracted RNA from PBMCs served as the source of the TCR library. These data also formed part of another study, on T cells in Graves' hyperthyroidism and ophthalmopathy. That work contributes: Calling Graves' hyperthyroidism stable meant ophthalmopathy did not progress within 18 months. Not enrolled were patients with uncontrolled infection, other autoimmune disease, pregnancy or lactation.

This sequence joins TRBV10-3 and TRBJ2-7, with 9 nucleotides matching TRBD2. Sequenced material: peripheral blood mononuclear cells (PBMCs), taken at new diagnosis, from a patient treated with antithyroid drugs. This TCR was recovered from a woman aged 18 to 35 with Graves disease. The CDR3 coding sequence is TGTGCCACTAAGCATAGCGGGAGTCACGAGCAGTACTTC. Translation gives CATKHSGSHEQYF.